The sequence of this T cell receptor (beta chain) was determined in a study of blood T cell repertoires in COVID-19. The CDR3 has 15 amino acids. Germline loops: CDR1 SGDLS, CDR2 YYNGEE. The trim removed 4 bases at V and 3 bases at J, leaving 4 bases unmatched. The assay was immunoSEQ multiplex PCR, and TCRdb's table has in-frame clones only and misses some. The sample yields some 73,000 clones, more than 65% seen once. Sequences were obtained from peripheral blood. The V call is TRBV9, the J call TRBJ2-2, with 9 nucleotides matching TRBD1. This TCR was recovered from a human donor in a cohort sampled during active COVID-19. Here the CDR3 reads CASSLRQGDTGELFF. For the CDR3, the DNA is TGTGCCAGCAGCCTTAGACAGGGGGACACCGGGGAGCTGTTTTTT.